This T cell receptor (beta chain) emerged from a study of control samples from healthy donors and cancer patients. The ends were cut back, 3 bases at V and 7 bases at J, with 12 bases in the middle. CDR3 size: 12 residues. Germline V gene lookup returns CDR1 SQVTM and CDR2 ANQGSEA. Assay used: immunoSEQ multiplex PCR; TCRdb lists only in-frame clones, some missing. Of about 120,000 clones in the sample, over 75% were seen once. This clone was found a few times. The receptor was derived from a man in his forties or fifties in good health. The genes are TRBV29-1 and TRBJ1-1, with no clear D. Sequences were obtained from blood. CDR3 in amino acids: CSVEGILNEAFF. The CDR3 coding sequence is TGCAGCGTTGAGGGGATCTTAAATGAAGCTTTCTTT.